These 26 T cell receptor beta chains originate from one sample sequenced in a study of T cells after yellow fever vaccination. TCRdb processed the 5' RACE reads anew with MiXCR; each CDR3 protein has one entry. The repertoire holds around 350,000 distinct CDR3 sequences, with under 7.5% as singletons. The sample was PBMCs, taken 5 days after the yellow fever booster vaccination. These TCRs come from a man aged 25-45 years who received the YFV17D yellow fever vaccine.

In its sample, this clonotype was seen many times. The genes are TRBV7-9 and TRBJ2-3, with 8 nucleotides matching TRBD2. Trimming cost V 5 bases and J 7 bases; bases outside gene matches: 8. The germline V gene has CDR1 SEHNR and CDR2 FQNEAQ (reference sequence). The CDR3 extends over 14 amino acids. In DNA, the CDR3 is TGTGCCAGCAGCCCACGGGAGGGCCGAAATACGCAGTATTTT. Encoded protein: CASSPREGRNTQYF. The entire variable domain, with the rest obtained from reference TRBV7-9 and TRBJ2-3, is as follows: DTGVSQNPRHKITKRGQNVTFRCDPISEHNRLYWYRQTLGQGPEFLTYFQNEAQLEKSRLLSDRFSAERPKGSFSTLEIQRTEQGDSAMYLCASSPREGRNTQYFGPGTRLTVL.

The rearrangement links TRBV6-2 or TRBV6-3 to TRBJ2-7; 8 bases map to TRBD1. This CDR3 has 15 amino acids. Per the germline V gene, CDR1 is MNHEY and CDR2 is SVGEGT. Trimming took 9 bases from V and 2 from J; bases not matched to a gene: 12. CDR3 residues: CASTLDWDRTYEQYF. CDR3 bases: TGTGCCAGTACCTTAGATTGGGACAGGACCTACGAGCAGTACTTC.

This clonotype occurred many times. The chain is built from TRBV7-2 and TRBJ2-5, with D possibly TRBD1 on 6 matching bases. The germline V gene has CDR1 SGHTA and CDR2 FQGNSA. This CDR3 is 15 amino acids long. Trimming removed 8 bases at V and 2 bases at J, with 18 bases between. In DNA form, the CDR3 reads TGTGCCAGCTCAAGGCAGGGGCGCCTGCAAGAGACCCAGTACTTC. This sequence encodes CASSRQGRLQETQYF. Based on the CDR3 plus reference TRBV7-2 and TRBJ2-5, the full variable domain is GAGVSQSPSNKVTEKGKDVELRCDPISGHTALYWYRQSLGQGLEFLIYFQGNSAPDKSGLPSDRFSAERTGGSVSTLTIQRTQQEDSAVYLCASSRQGRLQETQYFGPGTRLLVL.

The chain carries TRBV5-1 and TRBJ2-7; the D gene is possibly TRBD1 (6 bases). The CDR3 consists of 16 residues. V was clipped by 4 bases and J by 5 bases, with 22 bases between them. Germline values: CDR1 SGHRS, CDR2 YFSETQ. The CDR3 DNA reads TGCGCCAGCAGCGGGGCCGTTACAGGGCCGGCGGACGAGCAGTACTTC. It specifies CASSGAVTGPADEQYF.

At least ten counts were recorded for this clonotype. This chain links TRBV5-5 with TRBJ2-1, with D perhaps matching TRBD1 or TRBD2 (6 bases each). CDR1 is SGHKS, CDR2 YYEKEE, per germline (reference sequence). Trimming removed 0 bases at V and 14 bases at J, with 18 bases between. This CDR3 is built from 14 residues. CDR3 coding DNA: TGTGCCAGCAGCTTGGTGGTAGGGGGGATTGGGGAGTTCTTC. Its protein is CASSLVVGGIGEFF.

Concerning this clonotype: One base away lies a much larger clone, so this may be a sequencing read error. The chain joins TRBV2 to TRBJ1-5; maybe TRBD1 (6 bases). This CDR3 is 15 amino acids long. CDR1 and CDR2 from the germline V gene are SNHLY and FYNNEI. The CDR3 DNA reads TGTGACAGCAGTGAATGGGGGGCTTCCAATCAGCCCCAGCATTTT. It is translated as CDSSEWGASNQPQHF.

This clonotype came up many times. This rearrangement joins TRBV28 to TRBJ2-7, with 7 nucleotides matching TRBD1. Germline CDR1 is MDHEN and CDR2 is SYDVKM. With 5 bases clipped from V and 3 bases from J, the junction kept 10 bases outside the gene matches. This CDR3 is built from 15 residues. In nucleotides, the CDR3 is TGTGCCAGCAGTCCACCCGGGACAGAGGTCTACGAGCAGTACTTC. It specifies CASSPPGTEVYEQYF.

This clonotype was recorded a few times. V gene TRBV24-1 combines with J gene TRBJ2-5, with 9 bases identical to TRBD2. Germline V gene lookup returns CDR1 KGHDR and CDR2 SFDVKD. V was pared by 4 bases and J by 5 bases, with 4 bases of the junction left unmatched. The CDR3 loop spans 14 amino acids. The CDR3 coding sequence is TGTGCCACCAGTGACAGGACTAGCGTGGAGACCCAGTACTTC. This gives the protein CATSDRTSVETQYF.

This clonotype was seen repeatedly, ten times or more. V usage is TRBV3-1 and J usage is TRBJ2-7, with 10 bases fitting TRBD2. Germline values: CDR1 LGHDT, CDR2 YNNKEL (reference sequence). This CDR3 has 15 residues. J gave up 5 bases and V 4 bases, and 8 bases lay outside the gene matches. This CDR3 reads CASSPASGSHNEQYF. For the CDR3, the DNA is TGTGCCAGCAGCCCCGCTAGCGGGAGTCATAACGAGCAGTACTTC.

This clonotype was counted a few times. The chain's CDR3 is CSAGRGAGRRHEQYF. CDR3 nucleotide sequence: TGCAGTGCAGGCAGGGGGGCAGGGCGTCGCCACGAGCAGTACTTC. The chain links TRBV20-1 to TRBJ2-7; D is possibly TRBD1 (7 bases). This CDR3 spans 15 amino acids. The germline V and J ends were trimmed by 6 bases and 5 bases, with 23 bases remaining between them. Germline CDR1 is DFQATT and CDR2 is SNEGSKA (reference sequence).

This clonotype was counted a few times. The chain carries TRBV12-3 or TRBV12-4 and TRBJ1-1; tentatively, D is TRBD1 (5 bases). Trimming removed 3 bases at V and 11 bases at J, with 16 bases between. This CDR3 spans 13 amino acids. The CDR3 loop is CASSFGAVGQAFF. CDR3 DNA sequence: TGTGCCAGCAGTTTCGGGGCAGTGGGTCAGGCTTTCTTT.

The chain couples TRBV7-2 to TRBJ2-5; D gene unclear. The CDR3 sequence is 13 residues long. Germline lookup yields CDR1 SGHTA and CDR2 FQGNSA. Trimming cost V 10 bases and J 0 bases, with 12 bases left between them. The CDR3 here is CATKRFNQETQYF. In DNA form, the CDR3 reads TGTGCCACCAAGCGCTTTAACCAAGAGACCCAGTACTTC. Filled out from reference TRBV7-2 and TRBJ2-5, the complete variable domain reads GAGVSQSPSNKVTEKGKDVELRCDPISGHTALYWYRQSLGQGLEFLIYFQGNSAPDKSGLPSDRFSAERTGGSVSTLTIQRTQQEDSAVYLCATKRFNQETQYFGPGTRLLVL.

The genes are TRBV20-1 and TRBJ2-7; no firm D call. Germline-derived CDR1 and CDR2 are DFQATT and SNEGSKA (reference sequence). The V and J ends lost 2 bases and 6 bases respectively, with 8 bases between them. There are 11 residues in the CDR3. CDR3 loop: CSARRDLEQYF. In nucleotides, the CDR3 is TGCAGTGCTAGAAGAGATCTCGAGCAGTACTTC.

This clonotype was observed many times. The chain is built from TRBV28 and TRBJ2-1; D remains unclear. V was trimmed by 3 bases and J by 10 bases, leaving 10 bases between them. This CDR3 is 12 amino acids long. Germline V lookup: CDR1 MDHEN, CDR2 SYDVKM. CDR3 residues: CASSLFEREQFF. CDR3 DNA sequence: TGTGCCAGCAGTTTGTTCGAGAGGGAGCAGTTCTTC.

This clonotype was seen ten or more times. The rearrangement links TRBV12-3 or TRBV12-4 to TRBJ2-5; D remains ambiguous. The CDR3 has 12 residues. V lost 2 bases to trimming and J lost 7 bases, with 8 bases between them. This CDR3 reads CASSLPLWTQYF. In DNA, the CDR3 is TGTGCCAGCAGTTTACCCCTCTGGACCCAGTACTTC.

There are a few counts of this clonotype. V is TRBV12-3 or TRBV12-4 and J is TRBJ1-5; D gene ambiguous. This CDR3 is 11 amino acids long. V was clipped by 5 bases and J by 9 bases, with 8 bases between them. The CDR3 loop reads CASSGGWPQHF. CDR3 nucleotides: TGTGCCAGCAGTGGTGGGTGGCCCCAGCATTTT.

This rearrangement joins TRBV10-3 to TRBJ2-1; tentatively, D is TRBD2 (7 bases). The CDR3 totals 20 residues. Germline loops: CDR1 ENHRY, CDR2 SYGVKD. V gave up 0 bases and J gave up 5 bases, with 26 bases separating them. CDR3 in amino acids: CAISESRGGGFVSGNNEQFF. CDR3 sequence (DNA): TGTGCCATCAGTGAGTCGAGGGGGGGCGGATTTGTGAGCGGCAACAATGAGCAGTTCTTC.

A few counts support this clonotype. The CDR3 DNA sequence: TGTGCCAGCACCCATACACGCAGGACCTACGAGCAGTACTTC. Translated, it gives CASTHTRRTYEQYF. V is TRBV12-3 or TRBV12-4 and J is TRBJ2-7; D call uncertain. V was cut by 7 bases and J by 2 bases, with 15 bases left in between. The CDR3 has 14 amino acids.

The chain carries TRBV11-2 and TRBJ2-7, with 12 nucleotides matching TRBD2. Looked up from germline, CDR1 is SGHAT and CDR2 is FQNNGV. The trim removed 4 bases at V and 4 bases at J, leaving 20 bases unmatched. There are 20 residues in the CDR3. DNA for the CDR3: TGTGCCAGCAGCTCCCAGAGAGGGAAGAAGACTAGCGGGAGTTTGTACGAGCAGTACTTC. Amino acids: CASSSQRGKKTSGSLYEQYF.

In its sample, this clonotype was seen many times. The chain is built from TRBV6-2 or TRBV6-3 and TRBJ1-5, with D unclear. The CDR3 has 13 amino acids. Trimming left V 2 bases short and J 3 bases short, with 5 bases between. Germline CDR1 reads MNHEY; CDR2 reads SVGEGT. In DNA form, the CDR3 reads TGTGCCAGCAGTTACCGGGCCAATCAGCCCCAGCATTTT. Translation gives CASSYRANQPQHF.

This clonotype was seen a single time. Given a much more abundant clone one base away, this may be a read error. The rearrangement links TRBV20-1 to TRBJ2-1; TRBD2 matches at 9 bases. The V segment lost 0 bases and the J segment 8 bases; nucleotides outside the gene matches: 11. The CDR3 is 16 amino acids. The germline CDR1 and CDR2 sequences are DFQATT and SNEGSKA (reference sequence). The CDR3 reads CSARDGQGTSRDEQFF. CDR3 bases: TGCAGTGCTAGAGATGGGCAGGGGACTAGCCGCGATGAGCAGTTCTTC.

Only a few counts were recorded for this clonotype. The chain is built from TRBV20-1 and TRBJ2-1; D ambiguous. The CDR3 length is 11 residues. The V gene's germline CDR1 is DFQATT and CDR2 SNEGSKA (reference sequence). V shed 1 base and J shed 9 bases, with 7 bases lying between them. The CDR3 DNA reads as TGCAGTGCTAGAGTGTGGCGTGAGCAGTTCTTC. Translated: CSARVWREQFF.

The table lists this clonotype with many counts. V usage is TRBV7-8 and J usage is TRBJ2-7; tentatively, D is TRBD1 (5 bases). This CDR3 contains 14 residues. Germline V lookup: CDR1 SGHVS, CDR2 FQNEAQ. V gave up 6 bases and J gave up 6 bases, with 18 bases separating them. CDR3 protein: CASSHGHLYSEQYF. The CDR3 nucleotides are TGTGCCAGCAGTCACGGACATCTCTACTCCGAGCAGTACTTC.

The table lists this clonotype with many counts. This chain links TRBV7-2 with TRBJ2-7; D is undetermined. This CDR3 region has 14 residues. Trimming stripped 5 bases from V and 3 bases from J, with 14 bases between. Germline-derived CDR1 and CDR2 are SGHTA and FQGNSA. CDR3 coding DNA: TGTGCCAGCAGCCCTCACACGGCCTACTACGAGCAGTACTTC. It codes for CASSPHTAYYEQYF.

The chain has TRBV20-1 and TRBJ2-3; TRBD1 matches 8 bases. The V and J ends lost 4 bases and 5 bases, in that order; junction bases with no gene match: 11. The germline V gene has CDR1 DFQATT and CDR2 SNEGSKA (reference sequence). The CDR3 length is 15 residues. The CDR3 spells CSANPIQGDGDTQYF. The CDR3 bases are TGCAGTGCTAATCCCATACAGGGGGATGGAGATACGCAGTATTTT.

The rearrangement links TRBV6-5 to TRBJ2-7; the match to TRBD2 covers 10 bases. The CDR3 runs to 16 residues. Per germline, CDR1 MNHEY and CDR2 SVGAGI. With 2 bases clipped from V and 4 bases from J, the junction kept 8 bases outside the gene matches. CDR3 sequence (DNA): TGTGCCAGCAGTTACCCTAACCCTAGCGGGAGTTACGAGCAGTACTTC. This codes for CASSYPNPSGSYEQYF.